Shown below are 25 T cell receptor beta chains from a single sample sequenced in a study of cytomegalovirus exposure and HLA in healthy donors. Profiled with immunoSEQ multiplex PCR; TCRdb holds only in-frame clones, not every one. The sample has approximately 120,000 clones, around 90% seen once. Sequencing used PBMCs. The receptors stem from a woman younger than 30 in good health and CMV-seronegative.

The chain is built from TRBV5-6 and TRBJ1-4; 12 nucleotides match TRBD1. The CDR3 contains 18 residues. CDR1 and CDR2 from the germline V gene are SGHDT and YYEEEE. J gave up 2 bases and V 6 bases, and 11 bases lay outside the gene matches. CDR3 sequence: CASTTGTGGLVTNEKLFF. CDR3 DNA sequence: TGTGCCAGCACTACCGGGACAGGGGGCTTGGTGACTAATGAAAAACTGTTTTTT. Combining the CDR3 with reference TRBV5-6 and TRBJ1-4 gives the whole variable domain DAGVTQSPTHLIKTRGQQVTLRCSPKSGHDTVSWYQQALGQGPQFIFQYYEEEERQRGNFPDRFSGHQFPNYSSELNVNALLLGDSALYLCASTTGTGGLVTNEKLFFGSGTQLSVL.

The chain uses TRBV4-2 and TRBJ2-5, with TRBD1 matching 7 bases. Looked up from germline, CDR1 is LGHNA and CDR2 is YNFKEQ. There are 17 residues in the CDR3. The J segment lost 4 bases and the V segment lost 3 bases, leaving 14 bases of the junction unmatched. CDR3 bases: TGTGCCAGCAGCCAGGCACGATCGACAGGGAAGGGAGAGACCCAGTACTTC. It is translated as CASSQARSTGKGETQYF.

The rearrangement joins TRBV7-2 to TRBJ2-3; TRBD2 might be the D (6 bases). The V and J ends lost 5 bases and 1 base respectively, with 16 bases between them. This CDR3 contains 16 residues. Germline values: CDR1 SGHTA, CDR2 FQGNSA. This CDR3 is CASSKHSGSGTDTQYF. In nucleotides, the CDR3 is TGTGCCAGCAGCAAGCATAGCGGATCGGGCACAGATACGCAGTATTTT.

This clone came up a few times. The chain combines TRBV19 with TRBJ2-1; D perhaps matches TRBD2 (6 bases). Germline-derived CDR1 and CDR2 are LNHDA and SQIVND (reference sequence). CDR3 length equals 15 residues. Deletions cut 6 bases from V and 6 bases from J, with 18 bases between. In DNA form, the CDR3 reads TGTGCCAGTAGGAGAATAATGGGACTTAGCAATGAGCAGTTCTTC. It is translated as CASRRIMGLSNEQFF.

This clone was detected only once. This same CDR3 is encoded by further DNA sequences in the sample. The chain joins TRBV6-1 to TRBJ1-2, with TRBD1 as a possible D gene (5 bases). Germline V gene lookup returns CDR1 MNHNS and CDR2 SASEGT. V was shortened by 2 bases and J by 3 bases, with 7 bases between the two germline ends. The CDR3 is 13 amino acids. As DNA, the CDR3 is TGTGCCAGCAGTGAACAGGGTGACTATGGCTACACCTTC. Its translation: CASSEQGDYGYTF.

In regard to this clone: The same CDR3 can be traced to other DNA sequences in this sample. The chain couples TRBV28 to TRBJ1-2; no clear D gene. The V and J ends lost 1 base and 2 bases respectively, with 5 bases between them. Germline assignment: CDR1 MDHEN and CDR2 SYDVKM. The CDR3 is 13 amino acids. The CDR3, as DNA: TGTGCCAGCAGTTTATCGGGGAACTATGGCTACACCTTC. Its protein is CASSLSGNYGYTF.

The V and J genes are TRBV5-6 and TRBJ2-2; 10 nucleotides line up with TRBD1. J lost 7 bases, V lost 4 bases, and 7 bases had no gene match. Germline V gives CDR1 SGHDT, CDR2 YYEEEE. The CDR3 totals 15 residues. In DNA form, the CDR3 reads TGTGCCAGCAGCACCGACAGGGGGCGCGTCGGGGAGCTGTTTTTT. Translating it yields CASSTDRGRVGELFF.

This chain uses TRBV5-5 with TRBJ2-1, with a weak D call TRBD1 (6 bases). This CDR3 region has 12 residues. The V gene's germline CDR1 is SGHKS and CDR2 YYEKEE (reference sequence). Trimming removed 3 bases at V and 6 bases at J, with 7 bases between. The CDR3, as DNA: TGTGCCAGCAGCTCGGACAGCAATGAGCAGTTCTTC. Its protein product is CASSSDSNEQFF.

The CDR3 nucleotides are TGTGCCAGCAGCCTTCTAGCGGTTTACGAGCAGTACTTC. It specifies CASSLLAVYEQYF. The V and J genes are TRBV7-2 and TRBJ2-7; 7 positions match TRBD2. After removal of 5 bases from V and 4 bases from J, the junction contained 5 bases not matched to a gene. CDR3 length equals 13 residues. Germline CDR1 reads SGHTA; CDR2 reads FQGNSA.

This clone was detected only once. The chain carries TRBV19 and TRBJ1-4, with 10 bases lining up with TRBD1. The J segment lost 5 bases and the V segment lost 6 bases, leaving 6 bases of the junction unmatched. The CDR3 covers 15 residues. From germline, CDR1 is LNHDA and CDR2 SQIVND (reference sequence). The DNA for the CDR3 is TGTGCCAGTAGCACGGGACAGGGGAGAAATGAAAAACTGTTTTTT. This sequence encodes CASSTGQGRNEKLFF.

The V and J genes are TRBV5-5 and TRBJ2-7, with D possibly TRBD1 on 6 matching bases. The length of the CDR3 is 15 residues. Per germline, CDR1 SGHKS and CDR2 YYEKEE (reference sequence). Trimming removed 0 bases from V and 2 bases from J, with 12 bases in between. As DNA, the CDR3 is TGTGCCAGCAGCTTGGAGCAGGGGTATACCTACGAGCAGTACTTC. It translates to CASSLEQGYTYEQYF.

V gene TRBV21-1 combines with J gene TRBJ2-1; TRBD1, the table's D call, lacks a check against the DNA. TRBV21-1 is a recognized pseudogene. The CDR3 has 14 residues. CDR3 DNA: TGTGCCAGCAGCAAAGGATTACAGGGGAATGAGCAGTTCTTC. Translated, it gives CASSKGLQGNEQFF.

This clone has only one observation. V and J are TRBV15 and TRBJ2-5; a weak D match, TRBD2 (5 bases). The CDR3 loop spans 12 amino acids. From germline, CDR1 is LNHNV and CDR2 YYDKDF (reference sequence). V lost 4 bases and J lost 5, with 8 bases in between. CDR3 sequence: CATSKAGETQYF. As DNA, the CDR3 is TGTGCCACCAGCAAGGCGGGTGAGACCCAGTACTTC.

The rearrangement uses TRBV11-2 and TRBJ1-5; unclear D gene. V was clipped by 0 bases and J by 9 bases, with 12 bases between them. CDR1 is SGHAT, CDR2 FQNNGV, per germline. The length of the CDR3 is 14 residues. CDR3 in amino acids: CASSLDPAGAPQHF. CDR3 bases: TGTGCCAGCAGCTTAGATCCTGCCGGAGCGCCCCAGCATTTT.

This chain joins TRBV5-1 and TRBJ1-3, with 12 positions matching TRBD1. Trimming at V came to 0 bases and at J to 7 bases, leaving 5 bases not matched to a gene. The length of the CDR3 is 16 residues. Germline lookup yields CDR1 SGHRS and CDR2 YFSETQ. The CDR3 sequence: CASSLAGTGGGNTIYF. The CDR3 coding sequence is TGCGCCAGCAGCTTGGCGGGGACAGGGGGCGGCAACACCATATATTTT.

This clone has only a few counts. The gene calls are TRBV6-5 and TRBJ2-5; possibly TRBD2 for D (6 bases). The germline V and J ends were trimmed by 6 bases and 5 bases, with 13 bases remaining between them. CDR1 is MNHEY, CDR2 SVGAGI, per germline. The CDR3 is 13 residues long. The CDR3 protein is CASSRLGSETQYF. CDR3 sequence (DNA): TGTGCCAGCAGCCGACTAGGGTCGGAGACCCAGTACTTC.

This chain joins TRBV27 and TRBJ1-2; 8 bases align to TRBD1. This CDR3 has 13 amino acids. Trimming removed 4 bases from V and 6 bases from J; junction bases left unmatched: 4. CDR1 MNHEY and CDR2 SMNVEV come from the germline V gene (reference sequence). CDR3 loop: CASSSGRGHGYTF. The CDR3 DNA sequence: TGTGCCAGCAGTTCCGGCAGGGGGCATGGCTACACCTTC.

The chain couples TRBV2 to TRBJ1-5, with 9 bases fitting TRBD1. Germline CDR1 reads SNHLY; CDR2 reads FYNNEI. The CDR3 is 16 amino acids. The J segment lost 3 bases and the V segment lost 0 bases, leaving 3 bases of the junction unmatched. CDR3 sequence (DNA): TGTGCCAGCAGTGAAGCCAGGACAGGGGTCAATCAGCCCCAGCATTTT. Protein sequence: CASSEARTGVNQPQHF.

V is TRBV12-2 and J is TRBJ1-1; TRBD1, the table's D call, was not compared with the DNA. TRBV12-2 has pseudogene status. The CDR3 covers 17 residues. Written as DNA, the CDR3 is TGTGCAAGTCGCCTAGTCTTAGCGGACAGGGTGAACACTGAAGCTTTCTTT. Its translation: CASRLVLADRVNTEAFF.

The chain employs TRBV11-3 and TRBJ2-1; 9 positions match TRBD2. CDR1 and CDR2 from the germline V gene are SGHNT and YENEEA. The V and J ends lost 5 bases and 5 bases, in that order; junction bases with no gene match: 7. The CDR3 length is 15 residues. The CDR3 region is CASSPGTSSNNEQFF. CDR3 bases: TGTGCCAGCAGCCCCGGGACTAGCAGTAACAATGAGCAGTTCTTC.

V is TRBV5-1 and J is TRBJ2-6; D remains ambiguous. Germline CDR1 SGHRS, CDR2 YFSETQ. The ends were cut back, 5 bases at V and 0 bases at J, with 6 bases in the middle. The CDR3 runs 14 residues. CDR3 sequence: CASRSSSGANVLTF. The CDR3 DNA sequence: TGCGCCAGCAGGAGCTCCTCTGGGGCCAACGTCCTGACTTTC. The whole variable domain, filled in from reference TRBV5-1 and TRBJ2-6, reads KAGVTQTPRYLIKTRGQQVTLSCSPISGHRSVSWYQQTPGQGLQFLFEYFSETQRNKGNFPGRFSGRQFSNSRSEMNVSTLELGDSALYLCASRSSSGANVLTFGAGSRLTVL.

This chain links TRBV28 with TRBJ1-5; 7 nucleotides agree with TRBD1. There are 13 residues in the CDR3. The V gene end was trimmed by 8 bases and the J gene end by 5 bases; junction bases not matched to a gene: 6. CDR1 and CDR2 from the germline V gene are MDHEN and SYDVKM. DNA of the CDR3: TGTGCCAGCGCCCACAGGGGCCATCAGCCCCAGCATTTT. This sequence encodes CASAHRGHQPQHF. Looking up the rest from reference TRBV28 and TRBJ1-5 gives the full variable domain: DVKVTQSSRYLVKRTGEKVFLECVQDMDHENMFWYRQDPGLGLRLIYFSYDVKMKEKGDIPEGYSVSREKKERFSLILESASTNQTSMYLCASAHRGHQPQHFGDGTRLSIL.

This rearrangement joins TRBV5-6 to TRBJ2-4; 9 bases are shared with TRBD2. CDR1 is SGHDT and CDR2 is YYEEEE in the germline V gene. This CDR3 has 14 residues. V dropped 4 bases and J dropped 6; count of bases not matched to a gene: 5. CDR3 bases: TGTGCCAGCAGCGGCGGGAGGGGTGTAAACATTCAGTACTTC. Its protein is CASSGGRGVNIQYF.

The chain is built from TRBV2 and TRBJ2-7; D remains ambiguous. The CDR3 loop spans 14 amino acids. Germline CDR1 and CDR2: SNHLY and FYNNEI. The V end was cut by 8 bases, the J end by 2 bases, with 16 bases between. The CDR3 here is CASGSLSAAYEQYF. CDR3 nucleotides: TGTGCCAGCGGGTCTTTATCTGCGGCCTACGAGCAGTACTTC.

The chain combines TRBV19 with TRBJ1-1; 10 bases align to TRBD1. CDR1 and CDR2 (germline): LNHDA, SQIVND (reference sequence). V was pared by 5 bases and J by 4 bases, with 4 bases of the junction left unmatched. The CDR3 consists of 14 residues. The CDR3 loop is CASSPGQGSTEAFF. The CDR3 DNA reads as TGTGCCAGTAGTCCGGGACAGGGGAGCACTGAAGCTTTCTTT.